Listed here are 27 T cell receptor beta chains from one sample, sequenced in a study of T cells in localized non-small cell lung cancer. The method was immunoSEQ multiplex PCR; TCRdb's version includes in-frame clones alone and lacks a portion of them. The table includes 1,800 or so clones, roughly 25% detected once. This sample comprised normal lung tissue next to the tumor, obtained before any cancer treatment. Every receptor here comes from a female donor at least 60 years old with stage I squamous cell lung carcinoma.

A few counts support this clone. This chain connects TRBV10-2 to TRBJ2-1, with 11 bases aligning to TRBD2. Germline-derived CDR1 and CDR2 are WSHSY and SAAADI. The CDR3 loop spans 15 amino acids. With V trimmed by 3 bases and J by 8 bases, 6 bases remained unmatched. The CDR3 region is CASSDGSGGAYEQFF. CDR3 DNA: TGCGCCAGCAGTGACGGTAGCGGGGGGGCCTATGAGCAGTTCTTC.

This clone appeared a few times. This chain joins TRBV11-3 and TRBJ2-3; D gene unclear. The V gene lost 4 bases and the J gene lost 0 bases, with 14 bases spanning the gap. Germline-derived CDR1 and CDR2 are SGHNT and YENEEA. The CDR3 sequence is 16 residues long. CDR3 DNA sequence: TGTGCCAGCAGCTATGCAGGAAAACCTAGCACAGATACGCAGTATTTT. Translation gives CASSYAGKPSTDTQYF.

The J gene is TRBJ1-1, the V gene TRBV7-4; no reliable D call. V lost 0 bases and J 4 bases, leaving 6 bases between the germline ends. Per the germline V gene, CDR1 is SGHVT and CDR2 is SQSDAQ. The CDR3 length is 13 residues. The chain's CDR3 is CASSLAQSTEAFF. For the CDR3, the DNA is TGTGCCAGCAGCTTAGCGCAGAGCACTGAAGCTTTCTTT.

The chain combines TRBV16 with TRBJ1-5, with 7 bases lining up with TRBD1. Germline trimming cut 5 bases from V and 3 bases from J; bases unmatched to any gene: 7. This CDR3 comprises 15 residues. Germline CDR1 is KGHSY and CDR2 is FQNENV. The CDR3 coding sequence is TGTGCCAGCAGCTCGGACAGGCCAGACAATCAGCCCCAGCATTTT. This codes for CASSSDRPDNQPQHF.

As concerns this clone: Sequence at one end of the junction differs from germline and may be a read error. This chain joins TRBV18 and TRBJ2-3; the D gene is possibly TRBD2 (7 bases). Germline V gene sequence: CDR1 KGHSH, CDR2 LQKENI. The CDR3 spans 14 residues. The CDR3, as DNA: TGTGCCAGCACACCCGGGGGGCGCACAGATACGCAGTATTTT. Amino acids: CASTPGGRTDTQYF.

This clone was counted between two and nine times. This sequence joins TRBV6-8 and TRBJ2-6; D possibly corresponds to TRBD1 (6 bases). V was trimmed by 10 bases and J by 2 bases, leaving 9 bases between them. The germline V gene encodes CDR1 MNHGY and CDR2 SAAAGT. CDR3 size: 13 residues. CDR3: CATGATGANVLTF. The CDR3, as DNA: TGTGCCACAGGGGCTACTGGGGCCAACGTCCTGACTTTC.

The chain links TRBV6-8 to TRBJ1-5; D possibly corresponds to TRBD1 (6 bases). Germline CDR1 reads MNHGY; CDR2 reads SAAAGT. Trimming shortened V by 5 bases and J by 2 bases, and 22 bases separated the two germline ends. CDR3 length equals 18 residues. CDR3 protein: CASSLPRGGSRGNQPQHF. CDR3 coding DNA: TGTGCCAGCAGTCTGCCCCGGGGGGGCTCTAGGGGCAATCAGCCCCAGCATTTT.

CDR3 protein: CASSIERINQPQHF. DNA of the CDR3: TGTGCCAGTAGTATAGAACGGATCAATCAGCCCCAGCATTTT. This chain uses TRBV19 with TRBJ1-5; D is ambiguous. Looked up from germline, CDR1 is LNHDA and CDR2 is SQIVND (reference sequence). The CDR3 is made up of 14 amino acids. V lost 0 bases and J lost 3, with 6 bases in between.

V gene TRBV23-1 combines with J gene TRBJ2-1, with D possibly matching TRBD2 (6 bases). TRBV23-1 is flagged as an ORF with uncertain function. The germline V and J ends were trimmed by 6 bases and 10 bases, with 16 bases remaining between them. The CDR3 covers 13 residues. The CDR3 is CASSQGARGEQFF. The CDR3 region has the DNA TGCGCCAGCAGCCAAGGCGCGCGGGGAGAGCAGTTCTTC.

The chain recombines TRBV30 with TRBJ1-2, with D unresolved. Germline V lookup: CDR1 GTSNPN, CDR2 SVGIG (reference sequence). Trimming cost V 5 bases and J 5 bases, with 12 bases left between them. This CDR3 is built from 12 residues. CDR3 sequence (DNA): TGTGCCTGGGACACAGCCACTTATGGCTACACCTTC. This encodes CAWDTATYGYTF.

This clone was counted a few times. The J gene is TRBJ1-1, the V gene TRBV6-8; tentatively, D is TRBD1 (6 bases). The CDR3 is 13 amino acids. The ends were cut back, 0 bases at V and 13 bases at J, with 15 bases in the middle. Germline V lookup: CDR1 MNHGY, CDR2 SAAAGT. CDR3 residues: CASSYSRGAGDFF. As DNA, the CDR3 is TGTGCCAGCAGTTACTCGCGGGGGGCTGGCGATTTCTTT.

This clone was seen a single time. The chain joins TRBV5-1 to TRBJ2-1; D is undetermined. The CDR3 runs 14 residues. Trimming took off 0 bases at V and 4 bases at J, with 8 bases between the two ends. The germline V gene has CDR1 SGHRS and CDR2 YFSETQ. CDR3 coding DNA: TGCGCCAGCAGCTTGGGAATAAGATACAATGAGCAGTTCTTC. Translation: CASSLGIRYNEQFF.

The chain recombines TRBV9 with TRBJ1-5; D is perhaps TRBD1 (6 bases). CDR1 SGDLS and CDR2 YYNGEE come from the germline V gene. The V end lost 3 bases, the J end lost 3 bases, and 10 bases lay between the germline ends. The CDR3 spans 14 residues. The CDR3 is CASSASGDNQPQHF. The CDR3 bases are TGTGCCAGCAGCGCCTCAGGGGACAATCAGCCCCAGCATTTT.

V is TRBV4-1 and J is TRBJ2-4, with TRBD2 matching over 11 bases. This CDR3 has 18 amino acids. Germline lookup yields CDR1 MGHRA and CDR2 YSYEKL. V was clipped by 0 bases and J by 1 base; unmatched bases: 5. As DNA, the CDR3 is TGCGCCAGCAGCCAAGATCCCCCTAGCGGGGGGGCCAAAAACATTCAGTACTTC. This translates into CASSQDPPSGGAKNIQYF.

V is TRBV18 and J is TRBJ2-3; a weak D match, TRBD2 (7 bases). Germline loops: CDR1 KGHSH, CDR2 LQKENI. V was trimmed by 3 bases and J by 4 bases, leaving 14 bases between them. The CDR3 covers 15 residues. Written as DNA, the CDR3 is TGTGCCAGCTCACCGGGGGGGCCGGGTGCAGATACGCAGTATTTT. This gives the protein CASSPGGPGADTQYF.

The chain couples TRBV18 to TRBJ2-6; D gene ambiguous. V shed 3 bases and J shed 0 bases, with 6 bases lying between them. CDR3 length: 15 amino acids. CDR1 and CDR2 from the germline V gene are KGHSH and LQKENI. The CDR3 bases are TGTGCCAGCTCACCTGTCGTCTCTGGGGCCAACGTCCTGACTTTC. It is translated as CASSPVVSGANVLTF.

By sample share, this clone is medium-sized. The gene calls are TRBV11-3 and TRBJ2-2; tentatively, D is TRBD1 (6 bases). The CDR3 has 15 residues. The V and J ends lost 3 bases and 2 bases respectively, with 10 bases between them. Germline V lookup: CDR1 SGHNT, CDR2 YENEEA. CDR3 loop: CASSLGHLNTGELFF. CDR3 nucleotides: TGTGCCAGCAGCTTGGGACACCTAAACACCGGGGAGCTGTTTTTT.

The V call is TRBV9, the J call TRBJ2-2, with 7 bases lining up with TRBD1. CDR3 length: 18 residues. V dropped 3 bases and J dropped 4; count of bases not matched to a gene: 15. Looked up from germline, CDR1 is SGDLS and CDR2 is YYNGEE. CDR3 bases: TGTGCCAGCAGCGAGCACCGAGGGGGCAGCGCGACCACCGGGGAGCTGTTTTTT. Encoded protein: CASSEHRGGSATTGELFF.

The chain carries TRBV9 and TRBJ2-3, with 8 bases that match TRBD1. CDR1 and CDR2 from the germline V gene are SGDLS and YYNGEE. CDR3 size: 16 residues. Unmatched junction bases numbered 10, after V lost 4 bases and J lost 3 bases. The CDR3 sequence is CASSSDAQGATDTQYF. In DNA form, the CDR3 reads TGTGCCAGCAGCTCAGATGCCCAGGGGGCTACAGATACGCAGTATTTT.

The chain joins TRBV11-1 to TRBJ2-3, with 7 bases identical to TRBD2. The CDR3 has 18 residues. J gave up 0 bases and V 0 bases, and 9 bases lay outside the gene matches. Germline V gives CDR1 SGHAT, CDR2 FQDESV (reference sequence). The CDR3 DNA is TGTGCCAGCAGCTTAGCTCTCCTCGGCGGGGGAAGCACAGATACGCAGTATTTT. Translation gives CASSLALLGGGSTDTQYF.

By sample fraction, this clone is medium-sized. The V call is TRBV9, the J call TRBJ2-5; D is ambiguous. The V end was cut by 0 bases, the J end by 0 bases, with 15 bases between. The germline V gene has CDR1 SGDLS and CDR2 YYNGEE. The CDR3 totals 17 residues. The CDR3 is CASSVGGTASYQETQYF. The CDR3 nucleotides read TGTGCCAGCAGCGTAGGGGGTACAGCCTCGTACCAAGAGACCCAGTACTTC.

This clone is medium-sized by share. The chain is built from TRBV6-8 and TRBJ1-1; D is unclear. Germline V CDR1 and CDR2: MNHGY, SAAAGT. The CDR3 runs 14 residues. Trimming took off 5 bases at V and 7 bases at J, with 17 bases between the two ends. CDR3 protein: CASSASTGSFEAFF. The CDR3 nucleotides read TGTGCCAGCAGTGCCTCCACCGGGTCCTTTGAAGCTTTCTTT.

In this sample, this clone is large. CDR3: CASSEAEGANTEAFF. CDR3 DNA sequence: TGTGCCAGCAGTGAAGCCGAGGGTGCAAACACTGAAGCTTTCTTT. This chain links TRBV9 with TRBJ1-1; D is unresolved. Germline V gene lookup returns CDR1 SGDLS and CDR2 YYNGEE. V was pared by 5 bases and J by 2 bases, with 16 bases between. The CDR3 has 15 residues. Full variable domain (outside the CDR3, taken from reference TRBV9 and TRBJ1-1): DSGVTQTPKHLITATGQRVTLRCSPRSGDLSVYWYQQSLDQGLQFLIQYYNGEERAKGNILERFSAQQFPDLHSELNLSSLELGDSALYFCASSEAEGANTEAFFGQGTRLTVV.

This clone was seen once. The chain joins TRBV25-1 to TRBJ1-6, with D maybe TRBD1 (5 bases). The CDR3 extends over 14 amino acids. Germline V CDR1 and CDR2: MGHDK, SYGVNS. The V and J ends lost 3 bases and 6 bases respectively, with 9 bases between them. The CDR3 DNA is TGTGCCAGCAGTGACCAGGGCCGTAATTCACCCCTCCACTTT. Residues: CASSDQGRNSPLHF.

The chain recombines TRBV5-1 with TRBJ1-2; no definite D call. The CDR3 loop spans 15 amino acids. V lost 1 base to trimming and J lost 7 bases, with 17 bases between them. In germline, CDR1 is SGHRS, CDR2 YFSETQ. CDR3 in amino acids: CASSLWGDESGGYTF. The CDR3 bases are TGCGCCAGCAGCTTGTGGGGTGATGAGTCGGGTGGCTACACCTTC.

This clone was detected a few times. The chain recombines TRBV11-3 with TRBJ2-7; possibly TRBD1 for D (6 bases). Germline CDR1 reads SGHNT; CDR2 reads YENEEA. With 5 bases removed from V and 2 bases from J, the gap between germline ends came to 22 bases. The CDR3 runs 17 residues. CDR3: CASSLRPGTYPAYEQYF. DNA of the CDR3: TGTGCCAGCAGCCTCCGCCCCGGGACATATCCGGCCTACGAGCAGTACTTC.

V is TRBV11-3 and J is TRBJ2-1, with 9 positions matching TRBD2. This CDR3 comprises 16 residues. The germline CDR1 and CDR2 sequences are SGHNT and YENEEA. V lost 4 bases and J lost 2; bases outside the gene matches: 6. CDR3 in amino acids: CASSSSQRGAYNEQFF. DNA of the CDR3: TGTGCCAGCAGCTCGAGTCAGCGGGGGGCCTACAATGAGCAGTTCTTC.